Shown below are 7 T cell receptor beta chains from a single sample sequenced in a study of cytomegalovirus exposure and HLA in healthy donors (dated by TCRdb to the late 2010s). Receptor libraries were prepared by the immunoSEQ multiplex PCR assay. The multiplex PCR relied on a mix of 60 forward primers for TCR Vbeta segments and 13 reverse primers for TCR Jbeta segments. Sourced from immuneACCESS, this table was stored by TCRdb with only in-frame sequences that have V and J called. A share of the clones is absent; for the studies checked, an unresolved V gene accounts for under half, and the remainder has no known explanation. A total of fewer than 200,000 clones appear in this sample, roughly nine tenths of them only once. The top ten hold 0.2% to 0.3% of the sample. Sequenced material: PBMCs. These receptors all come from a girl under three years old in good health and CMV-seronegative.

The V and J genes are TRBV29-1 and TRBJ2-4, with D possibly TRBD2 on 7 matching bases. The V and J ends lost 4 bases and 4 bases respectively, with 23 bases between them. The CDR3 spans 17 residues. Germline V CDR1 and CDR2: SQVTM, ANQGSEA. The CDR3 sequence: CSVVGLPGGGGKNIQYF. The CDR3 coding sequence is TGCAGCGTTGTTGGCCTCCCCGGAGGGGGGGGGAAAAACATTCAGTACTTC.

This clone was observed a single time. J is TRBJ2-3 and V is TRBV23-1, with D tentatively TRBD2 (5 bases). TRBV23-1 qualifies as an ORF whose function is uncertain. V was shortened by 7 bases and J by 1 base, with 18 bases between the two germline ends. This CDR3 spans 16 amino acids. The CDR3 sequence: CASTLRRTRGTDTQYF. In DNA, the CDR3 is TGCGCCAGCACCCTTAGGCGGACGCGGGGCACAGATACGCAGTATTTT.

This chain joins TRBV7-3 and TRBJ2-3; D remains ambiguous. The CDR3 sequence is 14 residues long. V was pared by 2 bases and J by 1 base, with 7 bases between. Germline values: CDR1 SGHTA, CDR2 FQGTGA. The CDR3, as DNA: TGTGCCAGCAGCTTAGTTAGTTGCACAGATACGCAGTATTTT. It specifies CASSLVSCTDTQYF. The full variable domain, in which reference TRBV7-3 and TRBJ2-3 provide the parts outside the CDR3, is GAGVSQTPSNKVTEKGKYVELRCDPISGHTALYWYRQSLGQGPEFLIYFQGTGAADDSGLPNDRFFAVRPEGSVSTLKIQRTERGDSAVYLCASSLVSCTDTQYFGPGTRLTVL.

The rearrangement links TRBV23-1 to TRBJ2-1, with 9 bases fitting TRBD1. TRBV23-1 is labeled an ORF, and its function is uncertain. The CDR3 length is 17 residues. The V segment lost 4 bases and the J segment 6 bases; nucleotides outside the gene matches: 13. This CDR3 is CASSPAPTRDRANEQFF. The DNA for the CDR3 is TGCGCCAGCAGTCCCGCCCCCACTCGGGACAGGGCCAATGAGCAGTTCTTC.

The rearrangement joins TRBV18 to TRBJ1-5; D gene uncertain. The CDR3 spans 14 residues. Trimming pared 3 bases from V and 3 bases from J, leaving 9 bases between. Germline V CDR1 and CDR2: KGHSH, LQKENI. CDR3: CASSPGQPNQPQHF. As DNA, the CDR3 is TGTGCCAGCTCACCTGGGCAGCCCAATCAGCCCCAGCATTTT.

V usage is TRBV27 and J usage is TRBJ2-7, with D perhaps TRBD1 (8 bases). The CDR3 runs 16 residues. The germline V and J ends were trimmed by 4 bases and 8 bases, with 24 bases remaining between them. Germline V lookup: CDR1 MNHEY, CDR2 SMNVEV (reference sequence). In DNA form, the CDR3 reads TGTGCCAGCAGTTCCTCTAACGTCGACAGGGGAGGGAAGCAGTACTTC. Its protein is CASSSSNVDRGGKQYF.

This chain uses TRBV27 with TRBJ1-3; D gene unclear. The germline gives CDR1 MNHEY, CDR2 SMNVEV (reference sequence). Deletions cut 2 bases from V and 0 bases from J, with 11 bases between. The CDR3 length is 16 residues. CDR3 amino acids: CASSLGPGSSGNTIYF. CDR3 DNA sequence: TGTGCCAGCAGTTTAGGCCCGGGGAGCTCTGGAAACACCATATATTTT.